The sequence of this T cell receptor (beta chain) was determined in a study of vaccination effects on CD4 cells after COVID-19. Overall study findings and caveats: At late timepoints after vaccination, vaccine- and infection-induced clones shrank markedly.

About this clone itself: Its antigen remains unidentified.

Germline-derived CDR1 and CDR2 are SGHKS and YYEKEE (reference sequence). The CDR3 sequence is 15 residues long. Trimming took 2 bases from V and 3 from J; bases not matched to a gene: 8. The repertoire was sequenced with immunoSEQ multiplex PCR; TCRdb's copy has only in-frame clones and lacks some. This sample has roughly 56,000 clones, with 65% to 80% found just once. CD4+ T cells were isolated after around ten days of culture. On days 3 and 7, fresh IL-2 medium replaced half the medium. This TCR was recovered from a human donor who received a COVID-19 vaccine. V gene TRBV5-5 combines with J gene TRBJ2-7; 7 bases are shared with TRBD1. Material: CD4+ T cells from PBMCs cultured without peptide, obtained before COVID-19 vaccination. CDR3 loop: CASSLAGTALYEQYV. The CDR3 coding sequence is TGTGCCAGCAGCTTAGCCGGGACAGCACTCTACGAGCAGTACGTC.